The following is a TCR beta chain sequence with its context. The CDR3 runs to 14 residues. Trimming pared 1 base from V and 2 bases from J, leaving 9 bases between. Germline V gives CDR1 LNHNV, CDR2 YYDKDF (reference sequence). The data were obtained in a study of blood T cell repertoires in COVID-19. Study background: COVID-19 samples, acute and convalescent, were from the United States, Italy and Spain. T cells, B-cell-depleted T cells, or PBMCs provided the cDNA or gDNA that served as material.

Study processing details: Reference gene primer amplification gave estimated nucleated cell counts. This table comes from immunoSEQ multiplex PCR, and its TCRdb copy is limited to in-frame clones, with some not included. V and J calls and clone size follow that table, whereas D and trimming were derived from the DNA. The table has around 58,000 clones, over 75% seen once. Sequenced material: peripheral blood. The rearrangement uses TRBV15 and TRBJ2-7, with D perhaps TRBD1 (5 bases). This sequence was found in a human donor with active COVID-19. The donor label of this sample is uncertain. The CDR3, as DNA: TGTGCCACCAGCAGAGTGGGCAGGGCCTACGAGCAGTACGTC. It codes for CATSRVGRAYEQYV.